This TCR beta chain was captured in a study of blood T cell repertoires in COVID-19. At the level of the study: The United States, Italy and Spain were the sources of the acute and convalescent COVID-19 samples.

Source study methods: By means of reference gene primer amplification, nucleated cell counts were estimated. Clones were sequenced by immunoSEQ multiplex PCR, and TCRdb holds only the in-frame ones, with some missing. From that table come the V and J calls and clone size; the DNA was used to work out D and trimming. The profile shows about 140,000 clones, around 83% of them singletons. Germline V gene sequence: CDR1 GTSNPN, CDR2 SVGIG (reference sequence). V lost 3 bases to trimming and J lost 1 base, with 15 bases between them. The CDR3 consists of 15 residues. The sample taken for sequencing was peripheral blood. The chain couples TRBV30 to TRBJ1-1; unclear D gene. The clonotype originates from a man in his sixties with active or convalescent COVID-19. DNA of the CDR3: TGTGCCTGGAGGCACCGAGGGAATTGGAACACTGAAGCTTTCTTT. Translation: CAWRHRGNWNTEAFF.